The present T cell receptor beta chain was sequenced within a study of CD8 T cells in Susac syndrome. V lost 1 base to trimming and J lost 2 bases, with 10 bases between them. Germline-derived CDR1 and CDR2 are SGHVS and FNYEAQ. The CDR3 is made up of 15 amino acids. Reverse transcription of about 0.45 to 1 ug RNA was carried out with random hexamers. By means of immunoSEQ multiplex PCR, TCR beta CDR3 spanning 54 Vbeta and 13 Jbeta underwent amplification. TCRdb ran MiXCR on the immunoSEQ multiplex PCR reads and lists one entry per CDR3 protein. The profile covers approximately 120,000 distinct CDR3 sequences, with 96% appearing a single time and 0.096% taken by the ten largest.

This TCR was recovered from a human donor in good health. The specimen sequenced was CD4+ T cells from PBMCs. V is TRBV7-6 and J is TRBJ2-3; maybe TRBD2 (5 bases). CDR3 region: CASSLGLANTDTQYF. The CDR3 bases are TGTGCCAGCAGCTTAGGTTTAGCGAACACAGATACGCAGTATTTT. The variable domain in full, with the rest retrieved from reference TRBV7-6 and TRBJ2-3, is GAGVSQSPRYKVTKRGQDVALRCDPISGHVSLYWYRQALGQGPEFLTYFNYEAQQDKSGLPNDRFSAERPEGSISTLTIQRTEQRDSAMYRCASSLGLANTDTQYFGPGTRLTVL.